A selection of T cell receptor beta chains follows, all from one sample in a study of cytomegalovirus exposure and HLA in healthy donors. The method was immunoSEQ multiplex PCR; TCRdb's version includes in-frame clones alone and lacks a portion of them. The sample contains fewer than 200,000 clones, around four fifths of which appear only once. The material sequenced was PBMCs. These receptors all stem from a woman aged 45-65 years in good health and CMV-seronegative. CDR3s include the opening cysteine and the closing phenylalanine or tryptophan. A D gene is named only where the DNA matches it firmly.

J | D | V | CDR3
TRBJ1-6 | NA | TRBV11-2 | CASSFDTRRSPLHF
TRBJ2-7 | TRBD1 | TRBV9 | CASSAQTGVFYEQYF
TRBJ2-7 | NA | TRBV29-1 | CSVKNLEGLSPYEQYF
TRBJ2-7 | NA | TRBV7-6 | CASSLSPTSFEQYF
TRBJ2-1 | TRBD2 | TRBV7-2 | CASSLFSGSGNEQFF
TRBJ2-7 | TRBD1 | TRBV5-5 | CASSFGQGRYEQYF
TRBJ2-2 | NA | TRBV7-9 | CASSLFMGASTGELFF
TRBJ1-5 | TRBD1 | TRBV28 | CASGTGGFSNQPQHF
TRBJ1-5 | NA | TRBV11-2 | CASTREGSNQPQHF
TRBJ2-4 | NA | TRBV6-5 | CATTDLAKNIQYF
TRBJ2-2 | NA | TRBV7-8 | CASSSTDRFYNTGELFF
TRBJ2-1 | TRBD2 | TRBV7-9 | CASSLGLAGGNEQFF
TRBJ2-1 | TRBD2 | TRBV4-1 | CASSQDSGSGATYNEQFF
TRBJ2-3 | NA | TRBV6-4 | CASSDSSEAPDTQYF
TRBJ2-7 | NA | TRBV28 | CASSFNSEAYEQYF
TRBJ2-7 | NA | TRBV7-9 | CASSREGGSYEQYF
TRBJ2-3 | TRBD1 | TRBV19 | CATRDRSSFDTQYF
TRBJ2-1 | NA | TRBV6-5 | CASSPGLINEQFF
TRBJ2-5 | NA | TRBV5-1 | CASWASGQSYQETQYF
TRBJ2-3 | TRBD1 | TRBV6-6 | CASSEGADTQYF
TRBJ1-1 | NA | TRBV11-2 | CASSPQWGGTEAFF
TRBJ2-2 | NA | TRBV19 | CASSIGQGHDTGELFF
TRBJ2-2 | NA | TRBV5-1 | CASSLYWTLNTGELFF
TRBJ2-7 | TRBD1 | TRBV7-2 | CASSHRDRGHEQYF
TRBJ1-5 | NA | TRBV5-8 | CASSLGTDYSNQPQHF
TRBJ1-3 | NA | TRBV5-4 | CASSLGGGAGGNTIYF
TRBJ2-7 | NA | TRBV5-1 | CASSAGDSYEQYF
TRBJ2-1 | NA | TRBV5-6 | CASSLPHSLGQFF
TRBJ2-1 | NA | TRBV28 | CASSLGRGHNEQFF
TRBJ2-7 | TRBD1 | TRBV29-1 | CSVEGTGYEQYF
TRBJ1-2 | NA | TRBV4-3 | CASSQDPPPLDGYTF
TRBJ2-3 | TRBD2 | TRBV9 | CASSAPPGTSGGTDTQYF
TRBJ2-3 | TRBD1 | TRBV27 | CASSATPPTGGKDTQYF
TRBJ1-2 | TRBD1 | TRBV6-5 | CASFRQGYNYGYTF
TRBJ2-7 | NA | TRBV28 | CASSSPGLGSYEQYF
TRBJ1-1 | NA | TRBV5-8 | CASSLARNTEAFF
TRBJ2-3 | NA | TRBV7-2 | CASTQIDTQYF
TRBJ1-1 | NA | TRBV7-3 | CASSLLGGNTEAFF
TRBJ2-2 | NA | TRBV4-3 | CASSQSGELFF
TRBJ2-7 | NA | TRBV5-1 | CASSLVPQSTTYEQYF